This TCR beta chain emerged from a study of T cell changes during pregnancy in multiple sclerosis. The table came from immunoSEQ multiplex PCR; TCRdb's copy has only in-frame clones and leaves some out. This sample yields approximately 37,000 clones, of which roughly nine tenths are seen a single time; 0.75% to 0.85% belongs to the top ten. Germline-derived CDR1 and CDR2 are SGHTS and YDEGEE. This CDR3 is 17 amino acids long. The V and J ends lost 3 bases and 7 bases respectively, with 25 bases between them. This TCR was recovered from a female donor with multiple sclerosis, enrolled in a pregnancy study. V gene TRBV5-8 combines with J gene TRBJ2-5, with a weak D call TRBD1 (5 bases). This material consisted of CD4+ T cells from peripheral blood mononuclear cells, taken before pregnancy. CDR3 region: CASSSTPTASGKGTQYF. Here the CDR3 DNA reads TGTGCCAGCAGCTCAACCCCCACGGCCTCAGGGAAAGGGACCCAGTACTTC.